This T cell receptor beta chain is from a study of T cells in Graves' hyperthyroidism and ophthalmopathy. Template material for amplifying TCR beta CDR3 regions consisted of RNA transcripts. With the HTBI primer set, the TCR CDR3 went through a first round of RT-PCR. TCRdb recomputed calls from the multiplex PCR reads with MiXCR, one row per CDR3 protein. Among 500,000 to 650,000 distinct CDR3 sequences listed, about 15% were seen once. Reasons for excluding patients were uncontrolled infection, other autoimmune disease, pregnancy or lactation. Diagnosing involved the use of clinical symptoms, serum thyroxine and TRAb, thyroid ultrasound and orbital computed tomography. Trimming took off 0 bases at V and 10 bases at J, with 8 bases between the two ends. Germline loops: CDR1 SGHRS, CDR2 YFSETQ. This CDR3 has 12 residues.

The receptor was isolated from a woman aged 18-29 years with Graves' ophthalmopathy. Specimen: blood. The chain carries TRBV5-1 and TRBJ2-1, with D perhaps TRBD1 or TRBD2 (5 bases each). CDR3 loop: CASSLAGAEQFF. Written as DNA, the CDR3 is TGCGCCAGCAGCTTGGCCGGGGCCGAGCAGTTCTTC.